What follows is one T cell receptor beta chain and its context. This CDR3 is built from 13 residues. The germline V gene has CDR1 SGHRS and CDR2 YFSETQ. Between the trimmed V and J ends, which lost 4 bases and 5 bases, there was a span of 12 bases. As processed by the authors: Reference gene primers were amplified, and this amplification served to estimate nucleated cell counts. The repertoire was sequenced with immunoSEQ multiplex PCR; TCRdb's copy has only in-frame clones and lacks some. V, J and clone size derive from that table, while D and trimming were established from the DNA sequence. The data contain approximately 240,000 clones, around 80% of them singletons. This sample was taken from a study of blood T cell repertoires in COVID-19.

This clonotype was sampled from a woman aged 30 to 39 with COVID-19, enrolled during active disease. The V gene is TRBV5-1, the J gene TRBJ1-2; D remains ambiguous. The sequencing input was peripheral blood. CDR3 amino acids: CASSPGLVYGYTF. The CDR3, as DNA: TGCGCCAGCAGCCCGGGATTGGTATATGGCTACACCTTC.